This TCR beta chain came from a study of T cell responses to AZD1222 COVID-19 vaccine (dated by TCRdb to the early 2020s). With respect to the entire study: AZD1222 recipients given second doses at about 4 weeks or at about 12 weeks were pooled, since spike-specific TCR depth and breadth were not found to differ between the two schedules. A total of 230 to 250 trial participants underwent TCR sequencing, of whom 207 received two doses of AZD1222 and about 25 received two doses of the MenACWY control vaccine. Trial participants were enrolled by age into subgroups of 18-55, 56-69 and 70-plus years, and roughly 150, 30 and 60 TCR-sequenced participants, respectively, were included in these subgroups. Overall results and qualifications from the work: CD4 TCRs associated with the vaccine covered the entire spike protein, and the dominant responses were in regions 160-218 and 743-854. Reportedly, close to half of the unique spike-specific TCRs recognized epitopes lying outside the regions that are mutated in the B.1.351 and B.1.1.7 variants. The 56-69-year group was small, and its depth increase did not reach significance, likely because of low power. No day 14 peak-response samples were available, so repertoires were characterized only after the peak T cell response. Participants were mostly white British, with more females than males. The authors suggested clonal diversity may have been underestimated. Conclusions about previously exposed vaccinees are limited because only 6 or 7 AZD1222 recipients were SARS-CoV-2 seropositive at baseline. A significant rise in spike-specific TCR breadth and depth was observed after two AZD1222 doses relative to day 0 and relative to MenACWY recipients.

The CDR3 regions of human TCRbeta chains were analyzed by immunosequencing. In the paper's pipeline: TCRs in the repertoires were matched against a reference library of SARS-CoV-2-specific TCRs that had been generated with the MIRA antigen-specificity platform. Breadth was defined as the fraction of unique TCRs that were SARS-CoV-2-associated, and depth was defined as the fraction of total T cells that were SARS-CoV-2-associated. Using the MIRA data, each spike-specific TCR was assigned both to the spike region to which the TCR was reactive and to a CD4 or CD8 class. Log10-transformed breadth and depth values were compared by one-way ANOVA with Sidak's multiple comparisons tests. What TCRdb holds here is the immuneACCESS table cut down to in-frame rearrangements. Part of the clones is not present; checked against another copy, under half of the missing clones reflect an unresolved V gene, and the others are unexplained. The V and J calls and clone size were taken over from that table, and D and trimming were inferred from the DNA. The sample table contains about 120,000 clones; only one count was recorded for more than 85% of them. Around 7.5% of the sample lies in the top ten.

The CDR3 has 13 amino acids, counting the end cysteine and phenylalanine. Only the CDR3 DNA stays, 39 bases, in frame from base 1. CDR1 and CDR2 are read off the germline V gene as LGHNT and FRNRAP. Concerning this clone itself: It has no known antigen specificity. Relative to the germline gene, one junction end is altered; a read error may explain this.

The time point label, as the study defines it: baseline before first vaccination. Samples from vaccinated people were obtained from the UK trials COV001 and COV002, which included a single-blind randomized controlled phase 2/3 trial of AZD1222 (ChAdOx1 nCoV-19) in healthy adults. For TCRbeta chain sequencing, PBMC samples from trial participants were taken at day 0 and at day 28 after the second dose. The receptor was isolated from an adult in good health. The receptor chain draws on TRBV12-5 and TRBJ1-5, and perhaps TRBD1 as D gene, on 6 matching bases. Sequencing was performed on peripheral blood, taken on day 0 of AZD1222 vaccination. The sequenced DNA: TGTGCTAGTGGCTTGGACAGCTATCAGCCCCAGCATTTT. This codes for CASGLDSYQPQHF.